The clone carrying this TCR beta chain was picked up many times. Its target is unknown. The data are from a study of blood T cells in healthy people across ages. Study-wide points: Fewer expanded clones and more diversity marked long-lived versus aged donors.

A sample-barcoded 5' primer and a J-beta primer mix were used in a second PCR of roughly 6 to 12 cycles. Each sample yielded at least 3 million CDR3-containing paired-end reads. TCRdb re-called the 5' RACE reads with MiXCR, one entry per CDR3 protein. The table includes about 1.6 million distinct CDR3 sequences, roughly 32% detected once. Trimming left V 5 bases short and J 0 bases short, with 16 bases between. The CDR3 totals 16 residues. The sequenced sample was blood. The chain combines TRBV12-3 or TRBV12-4 with TRBJ2-5; D unclear. The TCR sequence derives from a young woman in good health. In DNA form, the CDR3 reads TGTGCCAGCAGTGAGCCCCAATTGGAGTACCAAGAGACCCAGTACTTC. It yields the protein CASSEPQLEYQETQYF.